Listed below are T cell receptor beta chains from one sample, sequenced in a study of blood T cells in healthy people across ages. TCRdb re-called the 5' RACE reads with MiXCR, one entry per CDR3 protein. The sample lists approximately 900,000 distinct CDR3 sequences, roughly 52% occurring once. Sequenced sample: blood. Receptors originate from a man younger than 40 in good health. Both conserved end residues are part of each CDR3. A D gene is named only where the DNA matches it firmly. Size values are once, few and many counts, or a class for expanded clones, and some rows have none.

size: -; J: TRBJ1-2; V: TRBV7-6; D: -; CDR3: CASSLGPDGTTAYGYTF; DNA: TGTGCCAGCAGCTTAGGCCCAGATGGGACAACTGCCTATGGCTACACCTTC
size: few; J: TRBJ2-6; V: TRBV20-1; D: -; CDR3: CSAPLSGANVLTF; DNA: TGCAGTGCTCCATTGTCTGGGGCCAACGTCCTGACTTTC
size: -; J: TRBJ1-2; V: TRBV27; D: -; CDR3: CASTTGLKDGYTF; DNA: TGTGCCAGCACTACAGGGCTGAAAGACGGCTACACCTTC
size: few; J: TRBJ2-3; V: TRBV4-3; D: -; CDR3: CASSQDLLRDTQYF; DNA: TGCGCCAGCAGCCAAGATCTCCTCAGAGATACGCAGTATTTT
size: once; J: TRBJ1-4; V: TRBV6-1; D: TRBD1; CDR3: CASTRDRGGEKLFF; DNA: TGTGCCAGCACCCGGGACAGGGGAGGAGAAAAACTGTTTTTT
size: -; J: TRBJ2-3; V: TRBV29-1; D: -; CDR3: CSVDRGGIADTQYF; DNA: TGCAGCGTTGACAGGGGAGGAATCGCAGATACGCAGTATTTT
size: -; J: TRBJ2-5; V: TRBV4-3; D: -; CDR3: CASSQDLESGYNEQYF; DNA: TGCGCCAGCAGCCAAGATCTTGAATCAGGCTACAATGAGCAGTACTTC
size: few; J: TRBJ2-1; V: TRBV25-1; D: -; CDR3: CASRETLGNEQFF; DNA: TGTGCCAGCAGGGAGACATTAGGAAATGAGCAGTTCTTC
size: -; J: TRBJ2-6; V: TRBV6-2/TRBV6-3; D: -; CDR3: CASSYSGGGANVLTF; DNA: TGTGCCAGCAGTTACTCGGGGGGTGGGGCCAACGTCCTGACTTTC
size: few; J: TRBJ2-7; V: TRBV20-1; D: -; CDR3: CSASGQGGSYEQYF; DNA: TGCAGTGCTAGCGGGCAGGGGGGCTCCTACGAGCAGTACTTC
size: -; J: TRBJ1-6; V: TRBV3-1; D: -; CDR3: CASSQAGGTTSNSPLHF; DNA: TGTGCCAGCAGCCAAGCCGGAGGGACGACGAGTAATTCACCCCTCCACTTT
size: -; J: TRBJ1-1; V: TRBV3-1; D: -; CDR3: CASSQAPLSSTEAFF; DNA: TGTGCCAGCAGCCAAGCACCGCTGAGCAGCACTGAAGCTTTCTTT
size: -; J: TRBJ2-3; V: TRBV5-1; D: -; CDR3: CASGRDSFPDTQYF; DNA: TGCGCCAGCGGGCGGGACTCTTTCCCAGATACGCAGTATTTT
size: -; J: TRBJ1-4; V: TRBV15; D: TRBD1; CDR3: CATSRDRAKGEKLFF; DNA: TGTGCCACCAGCAGGGACAGGGCGAAGGGGGAAAAACTGTTTTTT
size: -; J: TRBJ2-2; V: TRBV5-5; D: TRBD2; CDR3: CPSSWGVAGNTGELFF; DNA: TGTCCCAGCAGCTGGGGGGTAGCGGGAAACACCGGGGAGCTGTTTTTT
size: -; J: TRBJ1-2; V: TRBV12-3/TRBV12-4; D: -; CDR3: CASTMGGPVGYTF; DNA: TGTGCCAGCACCATGGGGGGTCCCGTTGGCTACACCTTC
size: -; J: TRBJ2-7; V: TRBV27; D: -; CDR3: CASSPLVAVHYEQYF; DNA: TGTGCCAGCAGTCCCTTGGTAGCGGTTCACTACGAGCAGTACTTC
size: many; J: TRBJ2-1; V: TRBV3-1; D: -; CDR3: CASSQDLKTGQEQFF; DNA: TGTGCCAGCAGCCAAGATCTAAAAACAGGACAAGAGCAGTTCTTC
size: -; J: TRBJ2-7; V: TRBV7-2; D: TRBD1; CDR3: CASTPTRDRVEEQYF; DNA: TGTGCCAGCACCCCAACAAGGGACAGGGTGGAGGAGCAGTACTTC
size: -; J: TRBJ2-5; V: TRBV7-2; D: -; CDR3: CASNLVGGGASKTQYF; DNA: TGTGCCAGCAACTTAGTGGGAGGGGGGGCGTCTAAGACCCAGTACTTC
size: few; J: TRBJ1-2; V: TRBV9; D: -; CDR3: CASSREAYGYTF; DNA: TGTGCCAGCAGCCGGGAGGCCTATGGCTACACCTTC
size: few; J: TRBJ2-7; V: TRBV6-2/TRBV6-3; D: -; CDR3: CASSYTRTHSYEQYF; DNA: TGTGCCAGCAGTTACACCAGGACGCACTCCTACGAGCAGTACTTC
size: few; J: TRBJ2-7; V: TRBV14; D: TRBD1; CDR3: CASSQDERTGPYEQYF; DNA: TGTGCCAGCAGCCAAGATGAAAGGACAGGTCCCTACGAGCAGTACTTC
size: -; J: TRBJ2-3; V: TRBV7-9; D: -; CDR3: CASSLQGVRDTQYF; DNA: TGTGCCAGCAGCCTACAGGGCGTAAGAGATACGCAGTATTTT
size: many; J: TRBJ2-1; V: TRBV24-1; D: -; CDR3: CATSDPGGNYNEQFF; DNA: TGTGCCACCAGTGATCCGGGGGGCAACTACAATGAGCAGTTCTTC
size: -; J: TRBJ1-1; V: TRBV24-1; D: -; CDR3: CATSDLGDEAFF; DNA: TGTGCCACCAGTGATTTAGGCGATGAAGCTTTCTTT
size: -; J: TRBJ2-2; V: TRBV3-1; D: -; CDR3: CASSQVKGSGTGELFF; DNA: TGTGCCAGCAGCCAAGTTAAGGGCAGTGGCACCGGGGAGCTGTTTTTT
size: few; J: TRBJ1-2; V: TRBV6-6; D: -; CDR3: CASSDRTYGYTF; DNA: TGTGCCAGCAGCGACCGTACCTATGGCTACACCTTC
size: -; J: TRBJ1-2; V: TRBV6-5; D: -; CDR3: CASSSAGPQGYGYTF; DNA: TGTGCCAGCAGTTCCGCCGGGCCACAAGGGTATGGCTACACCTTC
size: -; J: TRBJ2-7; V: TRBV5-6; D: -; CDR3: CASSPGTEAGRSYEQYF; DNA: TGTGCCAGCAGCCCTGGTACCGAGGCAGGGAGGTCCTACGAGCAGTACTTC
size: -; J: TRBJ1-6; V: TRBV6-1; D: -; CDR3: CASISSYNSPLHF; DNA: TGTGCCAGCATAAGCTCCTATAATTCACCCCTCCACTTT
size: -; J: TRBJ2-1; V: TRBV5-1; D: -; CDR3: CASRPTGSSYNEQFF; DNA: TGCGCCAGCAGGCCGACAGGCAGCTCCTACAATGAGCAGTTCTTC
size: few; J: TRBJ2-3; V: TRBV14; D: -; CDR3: CASSRGQLKKSTDTQYF; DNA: TGTGCCAGCAGCCGAGGACAGCTCAAAAAAAGCACAGATACGCAGTATTTT
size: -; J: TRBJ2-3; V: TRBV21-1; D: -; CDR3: CASSKGGTSGGGDTQYF; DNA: TGTGCCAGCAGCAAAGGTGGGACTAGCGGAGGAGGAGATACGCAGTATTTT
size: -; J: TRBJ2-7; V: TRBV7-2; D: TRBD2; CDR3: CASSFSGGPYEQYF; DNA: TGTGCCAGCAGTTTTAGCGGGGGACCCTACGAGCAGTACTTC
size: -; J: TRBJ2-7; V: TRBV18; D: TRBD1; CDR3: CASSRGTATYEQYF; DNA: TGTGCCAGCTCTCGAGGGACAGCTACCTACGAGCAGTACTTC
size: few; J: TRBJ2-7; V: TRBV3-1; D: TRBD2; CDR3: CASSQERGGPYEQYF; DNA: TGTGCCAGCAGCCAAGAGCGGGGGGGACCCTACGAGCAGTACTTC
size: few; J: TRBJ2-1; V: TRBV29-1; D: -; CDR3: CSALIGGNEQFF; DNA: TGCAGCGCCTTAATTGGGGGCAATGAGCAGTTCTTC
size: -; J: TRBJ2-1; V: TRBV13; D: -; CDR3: CANSSERNSQDYNEQFF; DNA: TGTGCCAACAGCTCAGAGCGGAACAGCCAGGACTACAATGAGCAGTTCTTC
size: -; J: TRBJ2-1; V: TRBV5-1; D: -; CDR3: CASSRPSKNEQFF; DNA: TGCGCCAGCAGCCGCCCCTCGAAGAATGAGCAGTTCTTC
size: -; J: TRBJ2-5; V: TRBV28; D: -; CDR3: CASSPPSEETQYF; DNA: TGTGCCAGCAGCCCCCCGTCGGAAGAGACCCAGTACTTC
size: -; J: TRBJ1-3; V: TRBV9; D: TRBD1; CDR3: CASSAGQVSGNTIYF; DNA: TGTGCCAGCAGCGCTGGACAGGTCTCTGGAAACACCATATATTTT
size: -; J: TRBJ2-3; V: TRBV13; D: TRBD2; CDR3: CASSLPSWTSRGTDTQYF; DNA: TGTGCCAGCAGCTTACCTTCCTGGACTAGCAGGGGCACAGATACGCAGTATTTT
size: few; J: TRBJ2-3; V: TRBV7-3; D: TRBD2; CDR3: CASSLGSGGARDTQYF; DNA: TGTGCCAGCAGCTTAGGTAGCGGGGGGGCCAGAGATACGCAGTATTTT
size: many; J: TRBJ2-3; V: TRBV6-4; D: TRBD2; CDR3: CASKRWASGGTDTQYF; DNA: TGTGCCAGCAAGAGATGGGCTAGCGGGGGGACAGATACGCAGTATTTT
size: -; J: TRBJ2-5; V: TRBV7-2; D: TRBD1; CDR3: CASSFGQGYRETQYF; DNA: TGTGCCAGCAGCTTTGGACAGGGGTATAGGGAGACCCAGTACTTC
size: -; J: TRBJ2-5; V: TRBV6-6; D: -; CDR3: CASKTEKELETQYF; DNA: TGTGCCAGCAAGACGGAGAAAGAGTTAGAGACCCAGTACTTC
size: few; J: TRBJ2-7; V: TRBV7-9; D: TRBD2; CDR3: CASSPKGDYEYF; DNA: TGTGCCAGCAGCCCCAAAGGGGACTACGAGTACTTC
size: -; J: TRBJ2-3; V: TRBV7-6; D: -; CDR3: CANSLFGVSTDTQYF; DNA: TGTGCCAACAGCTTATTCGGGGTCAGCACAGATACGCAGTATTTT
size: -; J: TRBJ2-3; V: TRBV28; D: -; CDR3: CASSPRQGPSTDTRYF; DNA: TGTGCCAGCAGTCCCCGGCAAGGCCCTAGCACAGATACGCGGTATTTT
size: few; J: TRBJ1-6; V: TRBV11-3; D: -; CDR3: CASSLDRIQEYNSPLHF; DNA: TGTGCCAGCAGCTTAGATCGGATACAGGAATATAATTCACCCCTCCACTTT
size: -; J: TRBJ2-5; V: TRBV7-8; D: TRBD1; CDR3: CASSLAQDRDNEQYF; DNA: TGTGCCAGCAGCTTAGCCCAGGACAGGGACAATGAGCAGTACTTC
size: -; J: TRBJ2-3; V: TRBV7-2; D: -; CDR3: CASSLEARTDTQYF; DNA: TGTGCCAGCAGCTTAGAGGCACGCACAGATACGCAGTATTTT
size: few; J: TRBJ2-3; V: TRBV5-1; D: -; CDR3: CASSFDQALTQYF; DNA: TGCGCCAGCAGCTTTGATCAAGCCCTAACGCAGTATTTT
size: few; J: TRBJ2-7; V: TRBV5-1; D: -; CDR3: CASSLNAHTYEQYF; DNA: TGCGCCAGCAGCTTGAACGCTCATACCTACGAGCAGTACTTC
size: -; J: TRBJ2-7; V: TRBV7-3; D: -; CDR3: CASSLTTSRYNEQYF; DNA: TGTGCCAGCAGCTTAACCACTAGCCGATACAATGAGCAGTACTTC
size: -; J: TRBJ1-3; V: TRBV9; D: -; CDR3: CASSVGGSGLSGNTIYF; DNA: TGTGCCAGCAGCGTAGGTGGATCAGGGCTCTCTGGAAACACCATATATTTT